The 10 T cell receptor beta chains presented below share a single source sample, sequenced in a study of blood T cell repertoires in COVID-19. The repertoire was sequenced with immunoSEQ multiplex PCR; TCRdb's copy has only in-frame clones and lacks some. Of some 140,000 clones detected, roughly 84% appear once; the ten largest clones hold around 0.63%. Sequencing was performed on peripheral blood. The source of these receptors is a man between 60 and 75 years old with COVID-19, enrolled during active disease.

The chain employs TRBV24-1 and TRBJ1-2, with TRBD1 identical over 7 bases. This CDR3 contains 15 residues. The trim removed 4 bases at V and 9 bases at J, leaving 13 bases unmatched. Germline values: CDR1 KGHDR, CDR2 SFDVKD. CDR3 residues: CATSESGQPFRSYTF. The CDR3, as DNA: TGTGCCACCAGTGAGTCGGGACAGCCCTTCAGGAGCTACACCTTC.

The chain combines TRBV7-2 with TRBJ1-5, with no clear D. The germline V gene has CDR1 SGHTA and CDR2 FQGNSA. The CDR3 covers 15 residues. V was clipped by 5 bases and J by 3 bases, with 14 bases between them. The CDR3 here is CASSPRHGPNQPQHF. The CDR3 nucleotides read TGTGCCAGCAGCCCAAGACACGGCCCCAATCAGCCCCAGCATTTT. Full variable domain (outside the CDR3, taken from reference TRBV7-2 and TRBJ1-5): GAGVSQSPSNKVTEKGKDVELRCDPISGHTALYWYRQSLGQGLEFLIYFQGNSAPDKSGLPSDRFSAERTGGSVSTLTIQRTQQEDSAVYLCASSPRHGPNQPQHFGDGTRLSIL.

The chain couples TRBV5-1 to TRBJ2-1; D is possibly TRBD2 (5 bases). The V end was cut by 4 bases, the J end by 2 bases, with 19 bases between. CDR1 and CDR2 (germline): SGHRS, YFSETQ. CDR3 length equals 17 residues. DNA of the CDR3: TGCGCCAGCAGCAGAACAGAGACGGAGGATCCCTACAATGAGCAGTTCTTC. Translating it yields CASSRTETEDPYNEQFF.

The chain uses TRBV21-1 and TRBJ1-5. TRBV21-1 is assigned pseudogene status. This CDR3 has 13 amino acids. CDR3 region: CASNPLLNQPQHF. In DNA, the CDR3 is TGTGCCAGCAACCCACTACTGAATCAGCCCCAGCATTTT.

This chain connects TRBV30 to TRBJ1-5, with TRBD1 matching 10 bases. This CDR3 has 14 amino acids. V gave up 0 bases and J gave up 6 bases; unmatched junction bases: 2. The V gene's germline CDR1 is GTSNPN and CDR2 SVGIG (reference sequence). CDR3 loop: CAWSVRDRGQPQHF. The DNA for the CDR3 is TGTGCCTGGAGTGTACGGGACAGGGGTCAGCCCCAGCATTTT.

The chain couples TRBV12-3 or TRBV12-4 to TRBJ2-6; possible D gene TRBD1, 5 bases. This CDR3 is built from 12 residues. The ends were cut back, 6 bases at V and 15 bases at J, with 15 bases in the middle. This CDR3 is CASSLQGMALTF. In DNA, the CDR3 is TGTGCCAGCAGCCTCCAGGGTATGGCCCTGACTTTC.

V usage is TRBV3-1 (or the pseudogene TRBV3-2) and J usage is TRBJ2-5; the match to TRBD1 covers 11 bases. The V segment lost 8 bases and the J segment 4 bases; nucleotides outside the gene matches: 6. Germline loops: CDR1 LGHDT, CDR2 YNNKEL (reference sequence). The CDR3 loop spans 14 amino acids. The CDR3 spells CASRPGTGGETQYF. For the CDR3, the DNA is TGTGCCAGCCGACCTGGGACAGGGGGAGAGACCCAGTACTTC.

This clone has just one count. The chain carries TRBV21-1 and TRBJ2-2; TRBD1 is the table's D call and was not checked against the DNA. TRBV21-1 is a pseudogene. The CDR3 covers 15 residues. The CDR3 DNA reads as TGTGCCACCCCTGATCGAACAGGGGTCACCGGGGAGCTGTTTTTT. It is translated as CATPDRTGVTGELFF.

Only one count was recorded for this clone. The V call is TRBV19, the J call TRBJ1-3; D ambiguous. The CDR3 extends over 15 amino acids. The germline gives CDR1 LNHDA, CDR2 SQIVND (reference sequence). V lost 4 bases and J lost 0, with 10 bases in between. CDR3 nucleotides: TGTGCCAGTAGTACTAATCTGATCTCTGGAAACACCATATATTTT. Protein sequence: CASSTNLISGNTIYF.

CDR3 residues: CASSPGGTMGKAFF. For the CDR3, the DNA is TGTGCCAGCAGTCCAGGGGGGACAATGGGGAAAGCTTTCTTT. This chain links TRBV6-2 or TRBV6-3 with TRBJ1-1; 7 bases are a match to TRBD1. This CDR3 spans 14 amino acids. Looked up from germline, CDR1 is MNHEY and CDR2 is SVGEGT. Trimming took 5 bases from V and 9 from J; bases not matched to a gene: 12.